This T cell receptor (beta chain) emerged from a study of cytomegalovirus exposure and HLA in healthy donors. Researchers ran the PCR with 60 Vbeta and 13 Jbeta primers. Only in-frame clones appear in the TCRdb table, and some are missing; sequencing was by immunoSEQ multiplex PCR. The sample has about 130,000 clones; about 85% are singletons. The CDR3 totals 14 residues. The germline V gene has CDR1 ENHRY and CDR2 SYGVKD. With 3 bases removed from V and 2 bases from J, the gap between germline ends came to 10 bases. In its sample, this clone was seen a few times. This chain joins TRBV10-3 and TRBJ1-2; D is unresolved. The TCR comes from a boy aged 10-17 years in good health and CMV-seronegative. Sequencing was carried out using PBMCs. DNA for the CDR3: TGTGCCATCAGTGACTCTGACACCAACTATGGCTACACCTTC. Its protein product is CAISDSDTNYGYTF.